The source of this T cell receptor beta chain is a study of T-cell reconstitution after alpha-beta-depleted transplantation in children. TCRbeta library preparation incorporated unique molecular identifiers. TCRdb passed the PCR reads through MiXCR, listing each CDR3 protein once. Altogether 600,000 to 700,000 distinct CDR3 sequences are present, 15% to 20% being singletons, with the ten largest covering under 1.2%. The CDR3 sequence is 14 residues long. The germline V and J ends were trimmed by 1 base and 7 bases, with 13 bases remaining between them. Germline V gives CDR1 LGHNA, CDR2 YNFKEQ. The specimen was PBMCs from the stem cell graft donor, collected from the stem cell graft. This receptor was taken from a human donor who donated a stem cell graft to a child with acute myeloid leukemia. This chain joins TRBV4-2 and TRBJ1-1, with TRBD1 as a possible D gene (5 bases). This chain's CDR3 is CASSQVKAGLEAFF. The DNA for the CDR3 is TGTGCCAGCAGCCAAGTTAAAGCGGGGCTTGAAGCTTTCTTT.